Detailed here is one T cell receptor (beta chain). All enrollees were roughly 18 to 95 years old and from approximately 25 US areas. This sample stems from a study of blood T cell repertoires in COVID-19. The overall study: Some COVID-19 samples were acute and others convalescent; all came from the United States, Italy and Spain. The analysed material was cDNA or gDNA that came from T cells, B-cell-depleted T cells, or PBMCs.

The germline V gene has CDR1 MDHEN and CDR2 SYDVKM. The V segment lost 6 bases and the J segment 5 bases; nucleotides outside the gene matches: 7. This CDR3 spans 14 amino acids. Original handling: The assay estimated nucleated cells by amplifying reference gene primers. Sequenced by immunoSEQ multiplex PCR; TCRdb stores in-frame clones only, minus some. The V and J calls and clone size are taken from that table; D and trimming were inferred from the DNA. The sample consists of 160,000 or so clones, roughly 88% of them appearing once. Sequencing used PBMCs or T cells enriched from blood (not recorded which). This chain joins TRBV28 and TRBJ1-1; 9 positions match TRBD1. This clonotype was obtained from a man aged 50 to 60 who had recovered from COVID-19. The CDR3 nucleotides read TGTGCCAGCAGGAAACAGGGGGCTGCGACTGAAGCTTTCTTT. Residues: CASRKQGAATEAFF.